This T cell receptor beta chain was sequenced during a study of OX40 agonist ivuxolimab in advanced cancers. TCRdb's copy holds only in-frame clones and misses some; the assay was immunoSEQ multiplex PCR. The sample has roughly 100,000 clones, 85% to 95% seen once. Germline V CDR1 and CDR2: SGHRS, YFSETQ. V lost 4 bases and J lost 5; bases outside the gene matches: 9. This CDR3 has 14 residues. This specimen consisted of CD4+ or CD8+ T cells sorted from blood, obtained in a trial of the OX40 agonist ivuxolimab. This sequence originates from an adult with an advanced solid tumor such as melanoma, head and neck, liver or kidney cancer. This sequence joins TRBV5-1 and TRBJ2-7; TRBD1 aligns across 7 bases. The CDR3 DNA sequence: TGCGCCAGCAGCCCTACAGGGGTAGCAAACGAGCAGTACTTC. It is translated as CASSPTGVANEQYF. Full variable domain (rest looked up from reference TRBV5-1 and TRBJ2-7): KAGVTQTPRYLIKTRGQQVTLSCSPISGHRSVSWYQQTPGQGLQFLFEYFSETQRNKGNFPGRFSGRQFSNSRSEMNVSTLELGDSALYLCASSPTGVANEQYFGPGTRLTVT.